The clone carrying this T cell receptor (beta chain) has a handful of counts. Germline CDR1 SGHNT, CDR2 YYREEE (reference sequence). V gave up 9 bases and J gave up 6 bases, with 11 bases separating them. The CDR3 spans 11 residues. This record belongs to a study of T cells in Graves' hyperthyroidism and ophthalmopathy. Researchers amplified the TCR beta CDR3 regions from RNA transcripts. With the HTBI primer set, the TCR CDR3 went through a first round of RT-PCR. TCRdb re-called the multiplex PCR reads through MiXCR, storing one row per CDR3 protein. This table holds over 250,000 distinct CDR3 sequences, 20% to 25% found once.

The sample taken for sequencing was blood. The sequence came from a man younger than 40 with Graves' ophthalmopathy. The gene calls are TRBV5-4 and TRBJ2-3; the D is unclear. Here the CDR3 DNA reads TGTGCCACCCTGACGAGTGATACGCAGTATTTT. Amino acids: CATLTSDTQYF.